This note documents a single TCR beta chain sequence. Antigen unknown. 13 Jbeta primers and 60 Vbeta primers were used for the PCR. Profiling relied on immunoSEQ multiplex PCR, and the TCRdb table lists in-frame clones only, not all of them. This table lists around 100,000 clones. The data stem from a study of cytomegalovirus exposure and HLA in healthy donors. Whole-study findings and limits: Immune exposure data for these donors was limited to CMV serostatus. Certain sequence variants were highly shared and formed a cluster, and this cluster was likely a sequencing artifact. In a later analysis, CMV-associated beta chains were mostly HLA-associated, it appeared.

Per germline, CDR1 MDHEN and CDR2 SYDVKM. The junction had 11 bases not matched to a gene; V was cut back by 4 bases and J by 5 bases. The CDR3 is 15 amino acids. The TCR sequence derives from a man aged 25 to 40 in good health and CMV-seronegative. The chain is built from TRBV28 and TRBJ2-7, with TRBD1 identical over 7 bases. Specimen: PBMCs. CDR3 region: CASSSTDRRIDEQYF. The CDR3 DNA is TGTGCCAGCAGTTCGACGGACAGGAGAATCGACGAGCAGTACTTC.